The 26 T cell receptor beta chains below come from one sample, sequenced in a study of OX40 agonist ivuxolimab in advanced cancers. Clones were read by immunoSEQ multiplex PCR, and TCRdb kept only the in-frame ones, dropping some. The data hold fewer than 70,000 clones, with about 90% observed a single time. Sequences were derived from CD4+ or CD8+ T cells sorted from blood, sampled in a trial of the OX40 agonist ivuxolimab. The receptors were gathered from an adult with an advanced solid tumor such as melanoma, head and neck, liver or kidney cancer.

The rearrangement joins TRBV11-2 to TRBJ2-5; no reliable D call. CDR1 and CDR2 from the germline V gene are SGHAT and FQNNGV. CDR3 length: 15 amino acids. With 4 bases removed from V and 2 bases from J, the gap between germline ends came to 14 bases. CDR3 coding DNA: TGTGCCAGCAGCTCCCAGTCCGTGGAACAAGAGACCCAGTACTTC. This sequence encodes CASSSQSVEQETQYF.

The chain couples TRBV27 to TRBJ1-2; no clear D. The CDR3 loop spans 12 amino acids. Germline-derived CDR1 and CDR2 are MNHEY and SMNVEV (reference sequence). With 6 bases removed from V and 4 bases from J, the gap between germline ends came to 9 bases. This CDR3 is CASSREGYGYTF. The CDR3, as DNA: TGTGCCAGCAGCCGGGAGGGCTATGGCTACACCTTC.

The gene calls are TRBV10-3 and TRBJ1-1; no reliable D call. The V end lost 10 bases, the J end lost 0 bases, and 12 bases lay between the germline ends. This CDR3 has 13 residues. Germline values: CDR1 ENHRY, CDR2 SYGVKD. CDR3 in DNA: TGTGCCACCGGGAACCAGGTGAACACTGAAGCTTTCTTT. Protein sequence: CATGNQVNTEAFF.

This sequence joins TRBV20-1 and TRBJ2-3; D unresolved. Germline CDR1 is DFQATT and CDR2 is SNEGSKA (reference sequence). V dropped 2 bases and J dropped 3 bases, with 3 bases sitting between them. The CDR3 extends over 11 amino acids. The DNA of the CDR3 is TGCAGTGCTAGACCAACAGATACGCAGTATTTT. This translates into CSARPTDTQYF.

This chain links TRBV10-3 with TRBJ2-2; D gene ambiguous. Germline CDR1 reads ENHRY; CDR2 reads SYGVKD. V dropped 6 bases and J dropped 0 bases, with 8 bases sitting between them. The CDR3 is 14 residues long. In nucleotides, the CDR3 is TGTGCCATCAGCCGGTCTACGAACACCGGGGAGCTGTTTTTT. Translation gives CAISRSTNTGELFF.

This chain connects TRBV28 to TRBJ2-7; a weak D match, TRBD1 (6 bases). The CDR3 has 13 residues. Germline-derived CDR1 and CDR2 are MDHEN and SYDVKM. Trimming removed 9 bases at V and 3 bases at J, with 15 bases between. The CDR3 region is CASGGRSYYEQYF. The CDR3 DNA is TGTGCCAGTGGGGGCCGTTCCTACTACGAGCAGTACTTC. Full variable domain (missing parts from reference TRBV28 and TRBJ2-7): DVKVTQSSRYLVKRTGEKVFLECVQDMDHENMFWYRQDPGLGLRLIYFSYDVKMKEKGDIPEGYSVSREKKERFSLILESASTNQTSMYLCASGGRSYYEQYFGPGTRLTVT.

The gene calls are TRBV5-1 and TRBJ2-5; TRBD2 aligns across 14 bases. V shed 4 bases, J shed 3 bases, and the junction held 8 bases outside the gene matches. This CDR3 contains 17 residues. Germline assignment: CDR1 SGHRS and CDR2 YFSETQ. The CDR3 here is CASSRRPGLAGEETQYF. The CDR3 bases are TGCGCCAGCAGCAGGCGTCCGGGACTAGCGGGAGAAGAGACCCAGTACTTC.

This clone showed up just once. The chain uses TRBV19 and TRBJ1-2; no reliable D call. CDR1 and CDR2 (germline): LNHDA, SQIVND (reference sequence). This CDR3 is 13 amino acids long. Deletions cut 3 bases from V and 3 bases from J, with 8 bases between. The CDR3 coding sequence is TGTGCCAGTAGTATCCTGAACTACTATGGCTACACCTTC. Protein sequence: CASSILNYYGYTF.

J is TRBJ2-2 and V is TRBV7-9; 11 bases fit TRBD2. This CDR3 has 16 amino acids. CDR1 and CDR2 from the germline V gene are SEHNR and FQNEAQ (reference sequence). The V segment lost 6 bases and the J segment 7 bases; nucleotides outside the gene matches: 10. The CDR3 bases are TGTGCCAGCAGGCCTACTAGCGGGAGTTATGACGGGGAGCTGTTTTTT. This translates into CASRPTSGSYDGELFF.

This clone came up once. The genes are TRBV28 and TRBJ2-7; 11 nucleotides agree with TRBD1. CDR3 length: 16 amino acids. V gave up 6 bases and J gave up 4 bases; unmatched junction bases: 11. From germline, CDR1 is MDHEN and CDR2 SYDVKM. CDR3 in amino acids: CASSPTWTGGRYEQYF. DNA for the CDR3: TGTGCCAGCAGCCCGACTTGGACAGGGGGCAGGTACGAGCAGTACTTC.

CDR3 sequence (DNA): TGTGCCAGCAGGGTCAGGGTCCAAAGTGAAAAACTGTTTTTT. Translation gives CASRVRVQSEKLFF. The rearrangement links TRBV27 to TRBJ1-4; maybe TRBD1 (5 bases). From germline, CDR1 is MNHEY and CDR2 SMNVEV (reference sequence). With 6 bases removed from V and 7 bases from J, the gap between germline ends came to 15 bases. The CDR3 is made up of 14 amino acids.

The V and J genes are TRBV27 and TRBJ2-7; 14 bases match TRBD2. The CDR3 loop spans 15 amino acids. The ends lost 5 bases at V and 6 bases at J; junction bases unmatched: 6. Germline V gives CDR1 MNHEY, CDR2 SMNVEV (reference sequence). The CDR3 sequence: CASSEGTSGRGEQYF. The CDR3 coding sequence is TGTGCCAGCAGTGAAGGGACTAGCGGGAGAGGCGAGCAGTACTTC.

The chain recombines TRBV7-3 with TRBJ2-1, with 12 bases fitting TRBD2. CDR1 is SGHTA and CDR2 is FQGTGA in the germline V gene. V was clipped by 5 bases and J by 6 bases; unmatched bases: 5. This CDR3 is 15 amino acids long. CDR3 amino acids: CASSPGLAGINEQFF. CDR3 in DNA: TGTGCCAGCAGCCCCGGACTAGCGGGAATCAATGAGCAGTTCTTC. Looking up the rest from reference TRBV7-3 and TRBJ2-1 gives the full variable domain: GAGVSQTPSNKVTEKGKYVELRCDPISGHTALYWYRQSLGQGPEFLIYFQGTGAADDSGLPNDRFFAVRPEGSVSTLKIQRTERGDSAVYLCASSPGLAGINEQFFGPGTRLTVL.

The chain links TRBV6-1 to TRBJ2-7; TRBD1 aligns across 10 bases. CDR3 length equals 15 residues. CDR1 is MNHNS, CDR2 SASEGT, per germline. Trimming removed 5 bases from V and 2 bases from J; junction bases left unmatched: 6. In DNA form, the CDR3 reads TGTGCCAGCAGTAGCAGACAGGGGGCTCCCTACGAGCAGTACTTC. This encodes CASSSRQGAPYEQYF.

Only a few counts were recorded for this clone. The chain is built from TRBV6-5 and TRBJ2-4; a weak D match, TRBD2 (5 bases). Germline values: CDR1 MNHEY, CDR2 SVGAGI. The CDR3 consists of 15 residues. The V and J ends lost 5 bases and 0 bases respectively, with 11 bases between them. CDR3 DNA sequence: TGTGCCAGCAGTCCGTACGGGGTAGCCAAAAACATTCAGTACTTC. This translates into CASSPYGVAKNIQYF.

This sequence joins TRBV28 and TRBJ1-1; D unresolved. Germline CDR1 reads MDHEN; CDR2 reads SYDVKM. The V end was cut by 2 bases, the J end by 3 bases, with 4 bases between. The CDR3 spans 12 residues. The CDR3 nucleotides read TGTGCCAGCAGTTTAACTCACACTGAAGCTTTCTTT. Protein product: CASSLTHTEAFF. The complete variable domain, with remaining parts taken from reference TRBV28 and TRBJ1-1, reads DVKVTQSSRYLVKRTGEKVFLECVQDMDHENMFWYRQDPGLGLRLIYFSYDVKMKEKGDIPEGYSVSREKKERFSLILESASTNQTSMYLCASSLTHTEAFFGQGTRLTVV.

V usage is TRBV4-1 and J usage is TRBJ1-2; no reliable D call. Germline values: CDR1 MGHRA, CDR2 YSYEKL. This CDR3 spans 15 amino acids. Trimming shortened V by 0 bases and J by 3 bases, and 11 bases separated the two germline ends. The CDR3 region is CASSQDDKRYYGYTF. The CDR3 DNA sequence: TGCGCCAGCAGCCAAGATGACAAACGGTACTATGGCTACACCTTC.

This chain connects TRBV10-3 to TRBJ2-7; 12 nucleotides match TRBD1. Germline lookup yields CDR1 ENHRY and CDR2 SYGVKD. Trimming at V came to 5 bases and at J to 7 bases, leaving 12 bases not matched to a gene. The CDR3 contains 16 residues. CDR3 residues: CAISITGTGGPREQYF. DNA for the CDR3: TGTGCCATCAGTATTACCGGGACAGGGGGCCCTAGGGAGCAGTACTTC.

V usage is TRBV11-3 and J usage is TRBJ2-7, with 10 bases matching TRBD2. Germline-derived CDR1 and CDR2 are SGHNT and YENEEA. There are 17 residues in the CDR3. V shed 2 bases and J 1 base; nucleotides not matched to a gene: 8. This chain's CDR3 is CASSLKGGSGRSYEQYF. The CDR3 region has the DNA TGTGCCAGCAGCTTAAAGGGTGGTAGCGGGAGGTCCTACGAGCAGTACTTC. The full variable domain, in which reference TRBV11-3 and TRBJ2-7 provide the parts outside the CDR3, is EAGVVQSPRYKIIEKKQPVAFWCNPISGHNTLYWYLQNLGQGPELLIRYENEEAVDDSQLPKDRFSAERLKGVDSTLKIQPAELGDSAVYLCASSLKGGSGRSYEQYFGPGTRLTVT.

The CDR3 DNA reads TGTGCCAGCCAATTGGAACATTCACCCCTCCACTTT. Translating it yields CASQLEHSPLHF. This chain links TRBV28 with TRBJ1-6, with D unresolved. The CDR3 covers 12 residues. Trimming shortened V by 8 bases and J by 8 bases, and 10 bases separated the two germline ends. Germline lookup yields CDR1 MDHEN and CDR2 SYDVKM.

This clone came up once. The V and J genes are TRBV11-2 and TRBJ2-5, with TRBD1 as a possible D gene (5 bases). CDR1 is SGHAT, CDR2 FQNNGV, per germline. Trimming cost V 5 bases and J 1 base, with 8 bases left between them. The CDR3 consists of 13 residues. CDR3 amino acids: CASSTTVQETQYF. The CDR3, as DNA: TGTGCCAGCAGCACGACAGTCCAAGAGACCCAGTACTTC.

The chain combines TRBV6-6 with TRBJ1-5; D uncertain. The CDR3 is 12 residues long. Germline V lookup: CDR1 MNHNY, CDR2 SVGAGI (reference sequence). The ends were cut back, 6 bases at V and 6 bases at J, with 9 bases in the middle. CDR3 sequence reads: CASSEGFQPQHF. DNA of the CDR3: TGTGCCAGCAGCGAGGGCTTTCAGCCCCAGCATTTT.

About this clone: Different DNA sequences within this sample yield the same CDR3. The gene calls are TRBV7-2 and TRBJ2-3; TRBD2 aligns across 7 bases. Trimming cost V 3 bases and J 4 bases; bases outside gene matches: 1. Germline loops: CDR1 SGHTA, CDR2 FQGNSA. This CDR3 has 13 residues. The CDR3 nucleotides are TGTGCCAGCAGCTTCGCGGGAGCAGATACGCAGTATTTT. Protein: CASSFAGADTQYF.

The rearrangement links TRBV7-9 to TRBJ2-7, with TRBD1 identical over 11 bases. CDR1 is SEHNR, CDR2 FQNEAQ, per germline (reference sequence). V was clipped by 3 bases and J by 4 bases; unmatched bases: 8. The CDR3 runs to 16 residues. The CDR3: CASSFVPGQGEYEQYF. Here the CDR3 DNA reads TGTGCCAGCAGCTTCGTACCGGGACAGGGGGAATACGAGCAGTACTTC.

The chain carries TRBV6-1 and TRBJ1-2; tentative D call: TRBD1 (5 bases). CDR1 and CDR2 (germline): MNHNS, SASEGT. The V end was cut by 7 bases, the J end by 4 bases, with 13 bases between. This CDR3 spans 13 amino acids. The CDR3 loop reads CASTRRDLYGYTF. For the CDR3, the DNA is TGTGCCAGCACCCGGAGGGACCTCTATGGCTACACCTTC.

The rearrangement uses TRBV19 and TRBJ2-4, with 10 bases identical to TRBD2. The V and J ends lost 6 bases and 7 bases, in that order; junction bases with no gene match: 12. Germline V gene data show CDR1 as LNHDA and CDR2 as SQIVND (reference sequence). The CDR3 runs to 16 residues. As DNA, the CDR3 is TGTGCCAGTAGCGCTAGCGGGAGTGGCGGGTGGAACATTCAGTACTTC. The encoded protein is CASSASGSGGWNIQYF.